A selection of T cell receptor beta chains follows, all from one sample in a study of lymphopenia after photon versus proton radiotherapy. The data were produced by immunoSEQ multiplex PCR, yet TCRdb's version contains in-frame clones alone and is incomplete. The sample carries thousands of clones, about three quarters recorded once. The material was peripheral blood, obtained from a patient treated with proton-based radiotherapy. These TCRs come from a man aged 80 or over with esophageal cancer. Both conserved end residues are part of each CDR3. D genes are given only for firm matches. Some rows have no size entry. The others give once, few or many, or a class for an expanded clone.

abundance	d_gene	v_gene	j_gene	CDR3aa	CDR3nt
NA	NA	TRBV2	TRBJ1-6	CASRAGTVVITLHF	TGTGCCAGCAGAGCCGGGACGGTGGTCATAACCCTCCACTTT
NA	NA	TRBV5-1	TRBJ2-1	CASRGTRGNSYNEQFF	TGCGCCAGCAGAGGGACCCGAGGGAACTCCTACAATGAGCAGTTCTTC
NA	NA	TRBV19	TRBJ2-3	CASSITRGVASTDTQYF	TGTGCCAGTAGTATAACTAGAGGAGTCGCTAGCACAGATACGCAGTATTTT
NA	TRBD2	TRBV5-4	TRBJ2-2	CASSQGLAGGQDTGELFF	TGTGCCAGCAGCCAAGGACTAGCGGGGGGCCAGGACACCGGGGAGCTGTTTTTT
NA	NA	TRBV5-1	TRBJ1-1	CASSPRLNTEAFF	TGCGCCAGCAGCCCCCGGCTGAACACTGAAGCTTTCTTT
NA	NA	TRBV4-3	TRBJ1-1	CASSQDLRTEAFF	TGCGCCAGCAGCCAAGATCTGCGGACTGAAGCTTTCTTT
NA	NA	TRBV12-5	TRBJ1-3	CASGLVIGPPGNTIYF	TGTGCTAGTGGTTTGGTAATAGGGCCTCCTGGAAACACCATATATTTT
once	NA	TRBV7-3	TRBJ2-7	CPQPNGLPPYEQYF	TGTCCTCAGCCAAATGGCCTGCCCCCCTACGAGCAGTACTTC
NA	NA	TRBV11-2	TRBJ2-5	CASSLSGTQYF	TGTGCCAGCAGCCTGTCTGGGACCCAGTACTTC
NA	TRBD1	TRBV29-1	TRBJ1-5	CSARTGLGQPQHF	TGCAGCGCCCGGACAGGCTTAGGTCAGCCCCAGCATTTT
few	NA	TRBV11-2	TRBJ2-5	CASSSPSRTRGTQYF	TGTGCCAGCAGCTCACCGTCACGAACAAGGGGGACCCAGTACTTC
NA	NA	TRBV30	TRBJ2-7	CAWSGQSEQYF	TGTGCCTGGAGTGGACAGTCCGAGCAGTACTTC
NA	TRBD1	TRBV10-3	TRBJ2-4	CAISGDSNIQYF	TGTGCCATCAGCGGGGACAGCAACATTCAGTACTTC
few	NA	TRBV5-6	TRBJ2-1	CARWGGRPSYNEQFF	TGTGCCAGATGGGGGGGCAGGCCGTCCTACAATGAGCAGTTCTTC
medium-sized	NA	TRBV11-2	TRBJ2-1	CASSLDFGQGPNEQFF	TGTGCCAGCAGCTTAGATTTCGGACAAGGCCCAAATGAGCAGTTCTTC
NA	NA	TRBV5-1	TRBJ2-1	CASSLYNEQFF	TGCGCCAGCAGCTTGTACAATGAGCAGTTCTTC
few	NA	TRBV10-3	TRBJ2-2	CAITSQGQNTGELFF	TGTGCCATCACGTCCCAGGGACAGAACACCGGGGAGCTGTTTTTT
few	NA	TRBV9	TRBJ1-1	CASSPNYVNTEAFF	TGTGCCAGCAGCCCTAATTATGTGAACACTGAAGCTTTCTTT
once	NA	TRBV11-3	TRBJ1-2	CASSYGQSHTISYGYTF	TGTGCCAGCAGCTATGGACAGTCCCATACGATCTCTTATGGCTACACCTTC
NA	NA	TRBV6-5	TRBJ2-6	CASGVWSSGANVLTF	TGTGCCAGCGGGGTCTGGAGCTCTGGGGCCAACGTCCTGACTTTC
few	NA	TRBV14	TRBJ2-1	CASSQEPPRAPYNEQFF	TGTGCCAGCAGCCAAGAGCCCCCTCGGGCCCCCTACAATGAGCAGTTCTTC
NA	NA	TRBV6-6	TRBJ2-1	CASSYSPWTLQFF	TGTGCCAGCAGTTACTCGCCTTGGACATTGCAGTTCTTC
NA	NA	TRBV30	TRBJ2-7	CAWSLGREQYF	TGTGCCTGGAGCCTTGGCCGCGAGCAGTACTTC
NA	TRBD1	TRBV14	TRBJ2-3	CASSLDRADTQYF	TGTGCCAGCAGCCTGGACAGGGCCGATACGCAGTATTTT
once	NA	TRBV4-1	TRBJ2-7	CASSQVSGDEQYF	TGCGCCAGCAGCCAAGTGTCCGGTGACGAGCAGTACTTC
NA	NA	TRBV6-1	TRBJ2-6	CASSPNSGANVLTF	TGTGCCAGCAGTCCCAACTCTGGGGCCAACGTCCTGACTTTC
NA	NA	TRBV11-3	TRBJ1-1	CASSFNENTEAFF	TGTGCCAGCAGCTTTAACGAGAACACTGAAGCTTTCTTT
NA	NA	TRBV7-7	TRBJ2-7	CASSLAESSYEQYF	TGTGCCAGCAGCTTAGCGGAGAGCTCCTACGAGCAGTACTTC
NA	NA	TRBV29-1	TRBJ2-1	CSVDPRDTYTYEQFF	TGCAGCGTTGATCCTAGGGACACGTACACCTATGAGCAGTTCTTC
NA	TRBD2	TRBV13	TRBJ2-2	CASSSGLAGGTGELFF	TGTGCCAGCAGCTCCGGACTAGCGGGAGGCACCGGGGAGCTGTTTTTT
NA	TRBD1	TRBV4-3	TRBJ1-6	CASSQDREGAGSPLHF	TGCGCCAGCAGCCAAGATCGTGAGGGGGCTGGTTCACCCCTCCACTTT
NA	TRBD1	TRBV19	TRBJ2-2	CASSISLYGDREYTGELFF	TGTGCCAGTAGTATATCCCTTTATGGGGACAGAGAATACACCGGGGAGCTGTTTTTT